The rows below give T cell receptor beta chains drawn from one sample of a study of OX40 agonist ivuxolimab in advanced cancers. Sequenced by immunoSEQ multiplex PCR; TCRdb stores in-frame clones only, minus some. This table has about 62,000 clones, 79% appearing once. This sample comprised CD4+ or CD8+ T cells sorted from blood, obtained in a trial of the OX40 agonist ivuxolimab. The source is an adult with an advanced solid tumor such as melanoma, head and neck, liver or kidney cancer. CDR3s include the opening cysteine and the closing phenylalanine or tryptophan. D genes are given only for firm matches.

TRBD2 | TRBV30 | CAWSLTWTSGAPDTQYF
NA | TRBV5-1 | CASGEFAGAGTEAFF
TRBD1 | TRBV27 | CASSSSLGTGGNTEAFF
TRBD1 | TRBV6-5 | CASTKDRDYEQYF
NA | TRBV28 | CASSPLQNRQPQHF
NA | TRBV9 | CASSVGVGAGPTDTQYF
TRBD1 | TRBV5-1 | CASSQQGANNYGYTF
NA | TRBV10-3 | CAISESRSGTGNTIYF
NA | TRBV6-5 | CASSYPLGEQYF
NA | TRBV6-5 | CASSYSRDGYTF
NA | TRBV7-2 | CASSSLAAEAFF
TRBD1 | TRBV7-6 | CASSPRLGQDQETQYF
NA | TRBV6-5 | CASSYGSPYEQYF
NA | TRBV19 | CASSAYGGFQETQYF
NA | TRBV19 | CASSRQGMNSPLHF
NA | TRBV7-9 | CASSSDSGPPIF
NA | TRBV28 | CASSLFRDGSYEQYF
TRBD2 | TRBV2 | CASNSGSLAETQYF
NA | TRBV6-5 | CASSGPSREPQHF
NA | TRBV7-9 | CASSDSGPELEQYF
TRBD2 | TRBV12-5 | CASGTGTSGGAGYNEQFF
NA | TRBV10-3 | CAISETGANTGELFF
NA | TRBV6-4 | CASSAGTKGIYSPLHF
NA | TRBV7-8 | CASSSIPGRDSQVLEAFF
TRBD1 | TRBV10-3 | CAISESWDRGAYEQYF
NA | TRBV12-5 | CASGLAPGILTEAFF
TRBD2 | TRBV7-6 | CASKLSVAAGGTSYNEQFF
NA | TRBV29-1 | CSVEEKGPGELFF
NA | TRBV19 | CASSIGGVDYGYTF
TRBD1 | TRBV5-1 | CASSLVTGGMWETQYF
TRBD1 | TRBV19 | CASSRDSLYGYTF
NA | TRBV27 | CASSTTRGAGVDEQYF
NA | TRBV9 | CASSVDVAGELFF
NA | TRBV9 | CASSVGPGRGTEAFF
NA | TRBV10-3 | CAISEPRASRVNEQFF
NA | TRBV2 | CASSEGEQYF